Listed below are T cell receptor beta chains from one sample, sequenced in a study of T cells in Graves' hyperthyroidism and ophthalmopathy. TCRdb used MiXCR to reprocess the multiplex PCR reads, holding one entry per CDR3 protein. The sample has roughly 500,000 distinct CDR3 sequences, 46% seen once. Sequenced input: peripheral blood or thyroid tissue (not recorded which). Receptor source: an adult woman with Graves' disease, either hyperthyroidism or ophthalmopathy (not recorded which). Each CDR3 is given with its conserved first and last residue. A D gene is named only where the DNA matches it firmly. Some rows have no size entry. The others give once, few or many, or a class for an expanded clone.

TRBV20-1,many,TRBJ1-1,-,TGCAGTGCTAAGGACCCGTCCCTTCACACTGAAGCTTTCTTT,CSAKDPSLHTEAFF
TRBV25-1,-,TRBJ2-7,TRBD2,TGTGCCAGCAGTGACCCGACTAGCGGGGCCTACTACGAGCAGTACTTC,CASSDPTSGAYYEQYF
TRBV10-3,many,TRBJ2-7,TRBD1,TGTGCCATCCTGGGACAGAATTACGAGCAGTACTTC,CAILGQNYEQYF
TRBV19,many,TRBJ1-5,TRBD1,TGTGCCAGTAGTAGAAAGGACAGGGCGAGCAATCAGCCCCAGCATTTT,CASSRKDRASNQPQHF
TRBV2,few,TRBJ2-1,TRBD2,TGTGCCAGCAGTATTAGACTAGCGGCCTACAATGAGCAGTTCTTC,CASSIRLAAYNEQFF
TRBV11-2,many,TRBJ1-2,-,TGTGCCAGCAGCTGGAGGGGTGGCTACACCTTC,CASSWRGGYTF
TRBV7-6,few,TRBJ2-5,TRBD1,TGTGCCAGCAGCCGGACAGGGCGAGAGACCCAGTACTTC,CASSRTGRETQYF
TRBV7-8,-,TRBJ2-6,-,TGTGCCAGCAGCTTAGGTTGGCTGGATTTGGCTGGGGCCAACGTCCTGACTTTC,CASSLGWLDLAGANVLTF
TRBV20-1,many,TRBJ1-2,TRBD1,TGCAGTGCTAGAGGACAGGGGGCGGAGTATGGCTACACCTTC,CSARGQGAEYGYTF
TRBV6-6,many,TRBJ2-5,TRBD1,TGTGCCAGCAGTTACCCGACAGGGCAGGAGACCCAGTACTTC,CASSYPTGQETQYF
TRBV11-2,once,TRBJ1-6,-,TGTGCCAGCAGCTGGAGGGGTCAACTGGATTCACCCCTCCACTTT,CASSWRGQLDSPLHF
TRBV19,-,TRBJ1-6,-,TGTGCCAGTAGCCTCCTCGGAGAAGGGAATTCACCCCTCCACTTT,CASSLLGEGNSPLHF
TRBV7-6,once,TRBJ2-5,-,TGTGCCAGCAGCCCGCAGACCACGGCCCAAGAGACCCAGTACTTC,CASSPQTTAQETQYF
TRBV20-1,-,TRBJ1-5,TRBD1,TGCAGTGCCAGCGGACAGGGAGTCAATCAGCCCCAGCATTTT,CSASGQGVNQPQHF
TRBV4-2,-,TRBJ1-4,TRBD1,TGTGCCAGCAGCCACTCCGGACAGGTGTTTTTT,CASSHSGQVFF
TRBV20-1,-,TRBJ2-2,TRBD2,TGCAGTGCTAGAAGCGGGAGCGACACCGGGGAGCTGTTTTTT,CSARSGSDTGELFF
TRBV20-1,-,TRBJ1-3,-,TGCAGTGCTCACGGGACATCTGGAAACACCATATATTTT,CSAHGTSGNTIYF
TRBV5-1,many,TRBJ1-1,-,TGCGCCAGCAGCTTGGGGCCGAAAGGGGACACTGAAGCTTTCTTT,CASSLGPKGDTEAFF
TRBV7-9,-,TRBJ2-5,TRBD1,TGTGCCAGCAGCTTACAAGGCAGGGGGATAGCAGAGACCCAGTACTTC,CASSLQGRGIAETQYF
TRBV29-1,-,TRBJ1-2,-,TGCAGCGTCGATAGACATAGCGGCCCCTATGGCTACACCTTC,CSVDRHSGPYGYTF
TRBV7-9,-,TRBJ1-5,-,TGTGCCAGCAGCTTATGGCAAGGGCGGGGGGATCAGCCCCAGCATTTT,CASSLWQGRGDQPQHF
TRBV2,-,TRBJ1-5,-,TGTGCCAGCAGTGTTCTCGGGACCCAGCATTTT,CASSVLGTQHF
TRBV19,many,TRBJ1-5,-,TGTGCCAGTAGTAAAGGGGGGGCTGGGTATAGCAATCAGCCCCAGCATTTT,CASSKGGAGYSNQPQHF
TRBV29-1,few,TRBJ2-7,TRBD1,TGCAGCGTAGGGGGACAGGGTACCTACGAGCAGTACTTC,CSVGGQGTYEQYF
TRBV12-3/TRBV12-4,many,TRBJ2-7,-,TGTGCCAGCATGCGGTCGTACGAGCAGTACTTC,CASMRSYEQYF
TRBV10-2,-,TRBJ1-4,TRBD1,TGCGCCAGCGGATGGACAGGGGTCGGAACTGCAACTAATGAAAAACTGTTTTTT,CASGWTGVGTATNEKLFF
TRBV7-6,-,TRBJ1-1,-,TGTGCCAGCACCCCCGGATCGGGGGACACTGAAGCTTTCTTT,CASTPGSGDTEAFF
TRBV7-2,-,TRBJ2-5,-,TGTGCCAGCAGCCAGGCCGTTCGGGAGACCCAGTACTTC,CASSQAVRETQYF
TRBV7-9,-,TRBJ2-6,TRBD1,TGTGCCAGCAGTTTCCGGGACAGAGCCATCGTCCTGACTTTC,CASSFRDRAIVLTF